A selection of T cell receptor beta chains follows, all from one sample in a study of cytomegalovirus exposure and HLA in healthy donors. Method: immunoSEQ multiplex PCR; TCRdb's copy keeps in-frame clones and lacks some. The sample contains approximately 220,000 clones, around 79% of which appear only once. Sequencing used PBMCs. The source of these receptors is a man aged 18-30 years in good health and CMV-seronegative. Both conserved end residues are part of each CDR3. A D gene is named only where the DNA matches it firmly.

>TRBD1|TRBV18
CASSPPGQGSQPQHF
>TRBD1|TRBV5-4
CASSSPGQGRATEAFF
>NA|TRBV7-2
CASSLAISRSGGETQYF
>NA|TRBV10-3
CAISERGVQETQYF
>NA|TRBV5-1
CASSLYGRQKADTQYF
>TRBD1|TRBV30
CAWNSGQGPNTIYF
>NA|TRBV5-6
CASSLWGEPYNEQFF
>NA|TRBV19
CASSLTRGLSNQPQHF
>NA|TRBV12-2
CASRFYSGTFPYNEQFF
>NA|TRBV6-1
CASSERLGGFAGNTIYF
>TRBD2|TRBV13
CASRRLGTIAGELFF
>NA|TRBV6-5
CASSYIQGIEAFF
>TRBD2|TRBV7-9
CASSLGTSGLQLTDTQYF
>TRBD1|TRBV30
CAWSVQYANRGSNEQYF
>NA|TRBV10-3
CATGGGPSNQPQHF
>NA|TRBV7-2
CASSPGVRREAFF
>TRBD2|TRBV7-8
CASSHPIRLAGATDTQYF
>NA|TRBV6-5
CASRGSPSYNEQFF
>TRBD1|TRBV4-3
CASSQGQGFEANYGYTF
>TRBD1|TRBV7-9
CASSLEGTGASEQYF
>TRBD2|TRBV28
CASSLVASGMGRTDTQYF
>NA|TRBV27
CASSLLGAGYSYEQYF
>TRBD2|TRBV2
CASTLSGSGTDTQYF
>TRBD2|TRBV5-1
CASSLAAGLYNEQFF
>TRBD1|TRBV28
CASSFPLGQGALKDGYTF
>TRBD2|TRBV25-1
CASSETGTSGDKNIQYF
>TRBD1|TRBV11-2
CASSRNRDSGYNEQFF
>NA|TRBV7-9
CASSLVSWGYTF
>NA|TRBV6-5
CASSYNREGTEAFF
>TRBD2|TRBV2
CASSLAGGQFDTQYF
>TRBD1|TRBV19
CASSKQPGQEFGEQYF
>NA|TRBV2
CASSEGAYGQPQHF
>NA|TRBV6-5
CASSPRRVGNQPQHF